The rows below give T cell receptor beta chains drawn from one sample of a study of cytomegalovirus exposure and HLA in healthy donors. Method: immunoSEQ multiplex PCR; TCRdb's copy keeps in-frame clones and lacks some. The table shows about 140,000 clones, with about four fifths occurring only once. Sample: PBMCs. These receptors were taken from a man in his forties in good health and CMV-seropositive. CDR3s include the opening cysteine and the closing phenylalanine or tryptophan. A D gene is named only where the DNA matches it firmly. Clone sizes are given selectively: once, few, many, or a class where the clone is expanded.

CDR3aa,CDR3nt,v_gene,abundance,d_gene,j_gene
CASTGGRELGAFF,TGTGCCAGTACCGGGGGAAGGGAGTTAGGAGCTTTCTTT,TRBV19,NA,NA,TRBJ1-1
CASSFNTRETQYF,TGTGCCAGCAGCTTTAATACGCGTGAGACCCAGTACTTC,TRBV11-2,NA,NA,TRBJ2-5
CASSQDRTSGVVSYNEQFF,TGCGCCAGCAGCCAAGATCGGACTAGCGGGGTGGTGTCCTACAATGAGCAGTTCTTC,TRBV4-3,NA,TRBD2,TRBJ2-1
CASSPGLAGDDEQFF,TGTGCCAGCTCACCGGGACTAGCCGGCGACGATGAGCAGTTCTTC,TRBV18,few,TRBD2,TRBJ2-1
CASSLAGGSYEQYF,TGTGCCAGCAGCTTAGCCGGGGGGTCCTACGAGCAGTACTTC,TRBV11-2,NA,TRBD2,TRBJ2-7
CASGPGLPYNEQFF,TGTGCCAGCGGCCCGGGACTACCCTACAATGAGCAGTTCTTC,TRBV6-5,NA,TRBD2,TRBJ2-1
CASSSSGWSGQYF,TGTGCCAGCAGCTCCTCTGGCTGGAGTGGGCAGTACTTC,TRBV27,NA,NA,TRBJ2-5
CASSRPDWRETQYF,TGTGCCAGCAGCCGTCCGGACTGGCGAGAGACCCAGTACTTC,TRBV7-9,NA,NA,TRBJ2-5
CASTRAGGYTGELFF,TGTGCCAGTACGAGGGCGGGAGGGTACACCGGGGAGCTGTTTTTT,TRBV19,once,TRBD2,TRBJ2-2
CASSVREFQETQYF,TGTGCCAGCAGCGTACGGGAATTCCAAGAGACCCAGTACTTC,TRBV9,NA,NA,TRBJ2-5
CASSGGSFYGYTF,TGTGCCAGCAGCGGAGGCTCATTCTATGGCTACACCTTC,TRBV28,NA,NA,TRBJ1-2
CASSYKAPPYEQYF,TGTGCCAGCAGTTACAAAGCTCCTCCCTACGAGCAGTACTTC,TRBV6-5,NA,NA,TRBJ2-7
CASGTGATEAFF,TGTGCCAGTGGGACAGGGGCTACTGAAGCTTTCTTT,TRBV19,NA,TRBD1,TRBJ1-1
CAWSRLQGGEKLFF,TGTGCCTGGAGTCGATTACAGGGCGGTGAAAAACTGTTTTTT,TRBV30,few,NA,TRBJ1-4
CASSFSFSGANVLTF,TGTGCCAGCAGTTTTAGCTTCTCTGGGGCCAACGTCCTGACTTTC,TRBV6-6,few,NA,TRBJ2-6
CASSQGQKYNEQFF,TGCGCCAGCAGCCAGGGACAGAAATACAATGAGCAGTTCTTC,TRBV5-1,few,TRBD1,TRBJ2-1
CASSSRGGELFF,TGCGCCAGCAGCTCCAGGGGGGGGGAGCTGTTTTTT,TRBV5-1,NA,TRBD1,TRBJ2-2
CASSLDWSGHNEQFF,TGTGCCAGCAGCTTAGATTGGTCAGGGCACAATGAGCAGTTCTTC,TRBV11-2,NA,NA,TRBJ2-1
CASSYRRGATDTQYF,TGTGCCAGCAGTTACCGGCGGGGGGCCACAGATACGCAGTATTTT,TRBV6-5,NA,TRBD2,TRBJ2-3
CAWSVWGLPYREQYF,TGTGCCTGGAGTGTATGGGGACTACCTTACCGGGAGCAGTACTTC,TRBV30,NA,TRBD2,TRBJ2-7
CASSPPSGRDGEQYF,TGTGCCAGCTCACCGCCTAGCGGGAGGGATGGGGAGCAGTACTTC,TRBV18,NA,TRBD2,TRBJ2-7
CASERGGGGAGEQYF,TGTGCCAGCGAAAGAGGAGGCGGGGGGGCGGGGGAGCAGTACTTC,TRBV2,NA,TRBD2,TRBJ2-7
CASSQDHRTSGGGTQYF,TGCGCCAGCAGCCAAGACCATAGGACTAGCGGGGGTGGTACGCAGTATTTT,TRBV4-3,NA,TRBD2,TRBJ2-3
CASSLRRLEPYNEQFF,TGTGCCAGCAGCTTACGCAGACTCGAACCCTACAATGAGCAGTTCTTC,TRBV7-9,NA,NA,TRBJ2-1
CASSLQGYTGELFF,TGTGCCAGCAGCCTACAGGGGTACACCGGGGAGCTGTTTTTT,TRBV7-9,few,TRBD1,TRBJ2-2
CASRRGVAGVEQYF,TGTGCCAGCAGAAGGGGAGTAGCGGGAGTCGAGCAGTACTTC,TRBV2,once,TRBD2,TRBJ2-7
CASSLVGLGTGRSTEAFF,TGTGCCAGCAGCTTAGTCGGTCTTGGGACAGGGAGGAGCACTGAAGCTTTCTTT,TRBV7-2,NA,TRBD1,TRBJ1-1
CASSQGGRSYNEQFF,TGCGCCAGCAGCCAGGGGGGGCGCTCCTACAATGAGCAGTTCTTC,TRBV4-3,NA,NA,TRBJ2-1
CASSPTGTAFYGYTF,TGTGCCAGCTCACCCACCGGGACAGCCTTCTATGGCTACACCTTC,TRBV18,NA,TRBD1,TRBJ1-2
CASSIGLAGVINTGELFF,TGTGCCAGTAGTATCGGACTAGCGGGGGTAATCAACACCGGGGAGCTGTTTTTT,TRBV19,NA,TRBD2,TRBJ2-2
CASSSGTSAIPREQYF,TGTGCCAGCAGTTCCGGGACTAGCGCGATTCCCCGCGAGCAGTACTTC,TRBV6-6,NA,TRBD2,TRBJ2-7
CASSVDTIPIEQFF,TGTGCCAGCAGCGTTGATACAATCCCAATTGAGCAGTTCTTC,TRBV9,NA,NA,TRBJ2-1
CASRPGQGSPPLHF,TGCGCCAGCAGACCCGGACAGGGGTCGCCACCCCTCCACTTT,TRBV5-1,NA,TRBD1,TRBJ1-6
CASIDRGHGNTIYF,TGTGCCAGCATCGACAGGGGGCATGGAAACACCATATATTTT,TRBV2,NA,TRBD1,TRBJ1-3
CASSLGTGVSYNEQFF,TGCGCCAGCAGCTTGGGGACGGGGGTCTCCTACAATGAGCAGTTCTTC,TRBV5-1,NA,NA,TRBJ2-1
CAISVRLATDTQYF,TGTGCCATCAGTGTTCGACTAGCGACAGATACGCAGTATTTT,TRBV10-3,NA,TRBD2,TRBJ2-3
CASSLRGAETQYF,TGTGCCAGCAGCTTACGGGGGGCCGAGACCCAGTACTTC,TRBV7-9,NA,NA,TRBJ2-5
CASSVGGGRFADTQYF,TGTGCCAGCAGCGTAGGTGGCGGGAGGTTCGCAGATACGCAGTATTTT,TRBV9,once,TRBD2,TRBJ2-3
CASRRDRDNEQFF,TGTGCCAGCAGAAGGGACAGGGACAATGAGCAGTTCTTC,TRBV27,NA,TRBD1,TRBJ2-1
CASSFTDQGTQYF,TGTGCCAGCAGCTTCACAGACCAAGGGACCCAGTACTTC,TRBV7-2,NA,NA,TRBJ2-5
CASKPRGGSSYNEQFF,TGTGCCAGCAAACCTAGGGGAGGGAGTTCCTACAATGAGCAGTTCTTC,TRBV2,NA,TRBD2,TRBJ2-1
CASSVGTGGNTEAFF,TGTGCCAGCTCAGTTGGGACAGGGGGGAATACTGAAGCTTTCTTT,TRBV18,NA,TRBD1,TRBJ1-1
CASRQGQGYEQYF,TGTGCCAGTCGACAGGGTCAGGGTTACGAGCAGTACTTC,TRBV27,NA,TRBD1,TRBJ2-7
CASSLARGLVSDYTF,TGTGCCAGCAGCCTGGCCCGAGGACTCGTGAGTGACTACACCTTC,TRBV5-4,NA,NA,TRBJ1-2
CASSRGREAPYEQYF,TGTGCCAGCAGCCGGGGGAGGGAGGCTCCATACGAGCAGTACTTC,TRBV7-2,few,TRBD2,TRBJ2-7
CASSLAAGGTEAFF,TGTGCCAGCAGCTTAGCGGCGGGTGGGACTGAAGCTTTCTTT,TRBV7-9,few,NA,TRBJ1-1
CASSPPGPSNEQFF,TGTGCCAGCAGCCCCCCGGGTCCGTCCAATGAGCAGTTCTTC,TRBV7-3,NA,NA,TRBJ2-1
CSVDSTSGTDTQYF,TGCAGCGTCGACTCGACTAGCGGTACAGATACGCAGTATTTT,TRBV29-1,few,TRBD2,TRBJ2-3
CSSSFPLTEAFF,TGTTCCAGCAGCTTCCCGTTGACTGAAGCTTTCTTT,TRBV7-9,NA,NA,TRBJ1-1
CASSDPLSGSTEQYF,TGTGCCAGCAGTGATCCCCTTAGCGGGAGTACCGAGCAGTACTTC,TRBV6-1,NA,TRBD2,TRBJ2-7
CASSPGPDRYEQYF,TGTGCCAGCAGTCCAGGCCCCGATAGGTACGAGCAGTACTTC,TRBV6-1,few,NA,TRBJ2-7
CASSLELASTGELFF,TGTGCCAGCAGCTTGGAACTAGCGAGCACCGGGGAGCTGTTTTTT,TRBV5-6,NA,TRBD2,TRBJ2-2
CASSLITGHETQYF,TGCGCCAGCAGCTTGATCACAGGGCACGAGACCCAGTACTTC,TRBV5-1,NA,NA,TRBJ2-5
CASSPRRGRQETQYF,TGTGCCAGCAGCCCGCGCCGGGGGAGACAAGAGACCCAGTACTTC,TRBV13,few,NA,TRBJ2-5
CASSGDLSGRAFF,TGTGCCAGCTCAGGAGACTTGTCTGGAAGGGCTTTCTTT,TRBV18,NA,NA,TRBJ1-1
CASSPRRENEKLFF,TGCGCCAGCAGCCCCCGGAGGGAGAATGAAAAACTGTTTTTT,TRBV4-3,NA,NA,TRBJ1-4
CASSVPGQIPEKLFF,TGCGCCAGCAGCGTCCCAGGACAGATCCCTGAAAAACTGTTTTTT,TRBV5-1,NA,NA,TRBJ1-4
CASSRDRATYGYTF,TGTGCCAGTAGCAGGGACAGGGCGACTTATGGCTACACCTTC,TRBV19,NA,TRBD1,TRBJ1-2